A selection of T cell receptor beta chains follows, all from one sample in a study of Ad26.COV2.S vaccination and SARS-CoV-2 variants. Assay used: immunoSEQ multiplex PCR; TCRdb lists only in-frame clones, some missing. The table includes 500,000 or so clones, about 83% detected once. The specimen was peripheral blood, collected in a trial of Ad26.COV2.S vaccine versus placebo. The receptors stem from a person aged 18-60 years who received the Ad26.COV2.S COVID-19 vaccine or a placebo. Each CDR3 is given with its conserved first and last residue. A D gene is named only where the DNA matches it firmly. Clone sizes are given selectively: once, few, many, or a class where the clone is expanded.

d_call	v_call	j_call	cdr3_length	clone_size	cdr3_aa	cdr3_nt
-	TRBV19	TRBJ1-5	15	-	CASSISAPLGQPQHF	TGTGCCAGTAGTATATCGGCTCCACTCGGTCAGCCCCAGCATTTT
-	TRBV7-3	TRBJ2-2	13	-	CASSRMNTGELFF	TGTGCCAGCAGCCGAATGAACACCGGGGAGCTGTTTTTT
TRBD1	TRBV6-5	TRBJ2-7	14	-	CASGGAGGMYEQYF	TGTGCCAGCGGCGGGGCAGGGGGCATGTACGAGCAGTACTTC
-	TRBV5-1	TRBJ2-2	15	-	CASSLAFRTDGELFF	TGCGCCAGCAGCTTGGCCTTCCGGACAGACGGGGAGCTGTTTTTT
TRBD2	TRBV19	TRBJ2-3	18	-	CASSIALAGGVYLDTQYF	TGTGCCAGTAGTATAGCTCTAGCGGGAGGTGTGTATCTGGATACGCAGTATTTT
TRBD2	TRBV7-3	TRBJ2-2	15	-	CASSLNGGRTGELFF	TGTGCCAGCAGTCTTAATGGCGGGAGAACCGGGGAGCTGTTTTTT
-	TRBV13	TRBJ1-1	12	-	CASSSQVTEAFF	TGTGCCAGCAGTTCACAGGTTACTGAAGCTTTCTTT
-	TRBV12-3/TRBV12-4	TRBJ1-1	13	-	CASSWVGDTEAFF	TGTGCCAGCAGCTGGGTAGGGGACACTGAAGCTTTCTTT
TRBD1	TRBV28	TRBJ1-2	12	-	CATRGVGYGYTF	TGTGCCACCAGGGGGGTAGGCTATGGCTACACCTTC
-	TRBV28	TRBJ2-2	15	-	CASSPQPRRTGELFF	TGTGCCAGCAGTCCCCAACCGAGACGCACCGGGGAGCTGTTTTTT
TRBD1	TRBV28	TRBJ2-1	12	-	CASSIRDSKQFF	TGTGCCAGCAGCATCCGGGACAGCAAGCAGTTCTTC
-	TRBV9	TRBJ2-2	15	-	CASSVDPGRIGELFF	TGTGCCAGCAGCGTAGACCCTGGTCGTATCGGGGAGCTGTTTTTT
-	TRBV5-4	TRBJ1-1	13	-	CASSSRVDTEAFF	TGTGCCAGCAGCTCCAGGGTAGACACTGAAGCTTTCTTT
-	TRBV28	TRBJ1-6	12	-	CASRMLGSPLHF	TGTGCCAGCAGGATGCTTGGTTCACCCCTCCACTTT
-	TRBV11-3	TRBJ2-1	14	-	CASSLTQTHNEQFF	TGTGCCAGCAGCTTAACTCAAACCCACAATGAGCAGTTCTTC
TRBD2	TRBV6-5	TRBJ2-2	14	-	CASTSGTSGRGLFF	TGTGCCAGTACCTCCGGGACTAGCGGGAGGGGGCTGTTTTTT
-	TRBV18	TRBJ1-6	16	-	CASSSMGSSYNSPLHF	TGTGCCAGCTCATCCATGGGGAGCTCCTATAATTCACCCCTCCACTTT
-	TRBV3-1/TRBV3-2	TRBJ2-2	13	-	CASSPRSTGELFF	TGTGCCAGCAGCCCTAGATCAACCGGGGAGCTGTTTTTT
-	TRBV19	TRBJ2-1	14	-	CASSIENPYNEQFF	TGTGCCAGTAGTATTGAGAACCCCTACAATGAGCAGTTCTTC
-	TRBV5-8	TRBJ2-1	11	few	CASSQRMRQFF	TGTGCCAGCAGCCAACGAATGCGGCAGTTCTTC
-	TRBV19	TRBJ1-4	15	once	CASNQRGATNEKLFF	TGTGCCAGCAACCAACGGGGGGCCACTAATGAAAAACTGTTTTTT
-	TRBV18	TRBJ1-1	13	-	CASSLIGGTEAFF	TGTGCCAGCTCACTCATAGGTGGAACTGAAGCTTTCTTT
TRBD2	TRBV5-1	TRBJ2-7	17	-	CASSHGLAGGTAYEQYF	TGCGCCAGCAGCCATGGACTAGCGGGAGGGACGGCCTACGAGCAGTACTTC
-	TRBV5-1	TRBJ2-6	14	-	CASTLAGGANVLTF	TGCGCCAGCACCCTTGCAGGAGGGGCCAACGTCCTGACTTTC
-	TRBV25-1	TRBJ1-2	13	-	CASRGSGIYGYTF	TGTGCCAGCAGAGGCTCAGGGATCTATGGCTACACCTTC
-	TRBV6-6	TRBJ1-2	15	-	CASSPTVTGHNGYTF	TGTGCCAGCAGCCCCACCGTGACAGGACATAATGGCTACACCTTC
-	TRBV29-1	TRBJ2-3	10	-	CSVEMDTQYF	TGCAGCGTTGAGATGGATACGCAGTATTTT
TRBD2	TRBV6-2/TRBV6-3	TRBJ2-5	16	-	CASSTEWGTRGETQYF	TGTGCCAGCAGTACCGAATGGGGGACTAGAGGGGAGACCCAGTACTTC
TRBD1	TRBV18	TRBJ2-5	14	-	CASSPRTGVETQYF	TGTGCCAGCTCACCACGGACAGGGGTTGAGACCCAGTACTTC
-	TRBV18	TRBJ2-2	14	-	CASSPWAGTGELFF	TGTGCCAGCTCACCTTGGGCGGGCACCGGGGAGCTGTTTTTT
TRBD1	TRBV30	TRBJ2-5	14	-	CAWTFGTAQETQYF	TGTGCCTGGACCTTTGGGACAGCCCAAGAGACCCAGTACTTC
-	TRBV11-2	TRBJ1-4	16	-	CASSSSPQNPNEKLFF	TGTGCCAGCAGCTCAAGCCCACAGAACCCGAATGAAAAACTGTTTTTT
-	TRBV3-1/TRBV3-2	TRBJ1-6	15	-	CASSLTVAVRSPLHF	TGTGCCAGCAGCCTGACAGTGGCGGTCCGATCACCCCTCCACTTT
-	TRBV28	TRBJ1-1	17	few	CASSWVGPIASATEAFF	TGTGCCAGCAGCTGGGTCGGGCCGATCGCGTCGGCGACTGAAGCTTTCTTT
-	TRBV15	TRBJ2-5	12	-	CATSRDGGAQYF	TGTGCCACCAGCAGAGATGGTGGGGCCCAGTACTTC
-	TRBV5-5	TRBJ2-7	15	-	CASSLQAGGVYEQYF	TGTGCCAGCAGCTTGCAGGCAGGAGGAGTCTACGAGCAGTACTTC
-	TRBV7-2	TRBJ2-5	14	-	CASSLTGFVETQYF	TGTGCCAGCAGCTTAACAGGGTTTGTAGAGACCCAGTACTTC
-	TRBV7-2	TRBJ1-1	13	few	CASSLRSNTEAFF	TGTGCCAGCAGCTTAAGGAGTAACACTGAAGCTTTCTTT
-	TRBV9	TRBJ2-7	15	-	CASTLGEGVVYEQYF	TGTGCCAGCACCCTAGGGGAGGGGGTGGTCTACGAGCAGTACTTC
-	TRBV5-1	TRBJ2-1	12	few	CASSSGYNEQFF	TGCGCCAGCAGCTCCGGATACAATGAGCAGTTCTTC
-	TRBV9	TRBJ1-2	14	-	CASSVGRFNYGYTF	TGTGCCAGCAGCGTAGGACGGTTTAACTATGGCTACACCTTC
-	TRBV19	TRBJ2-5	13	once	CASSKQGRETQYF	TGTGCCAGTAGTAAACAGGGTCGAGAGACCCAGTACTTC